The 7 T cell receptor beta chains presented below share a single source sample, sequenced in a study of T cells in Graves' hyperthyroidism and ophthalmopathy. RNA transcripts were the template for amplifying TCR beta CDR3 regions. The HTBI set primed first-round TCR CDR3 RT-PCR. TCRdb reanalysed the multiplex PCR reads using MiXCR and keeps one entry per CDR3 protein. This sample has about 410,000 distinct CDR3 sequences; about 14% occur once, and the top ten carry roughly an eighth. The sample comprised blood. Receptor source: a man younger than 35 with Graves' ophthalmopathy.

Many counts were recorded for this clonotype. J is TRBJ1-1 and V is TRBV2; D is possibly TRBD1 (6 bases). Trimming stripped 6 bases from V and 5 bases from J, with 16 bases between. Germline-derived CDR1 and CDR2 are SNHLY and FYNNEI. The CDR3 runs to 14 residues. The CDR3 reads CASRNTGLRTEAFF. As DNA, the CDR3 is TGTGCCAGCAGAAACACAGGGTTGCGGACTGAAGCTTTCTTT.

This clonotype was detected ten times or more. V gene TRBV27 combines with J gene TRBJ1-2; tentative D call: TRBD1 (6 bases). CDR3 length: 15 amino acids. The V gene's germline CDR1 is MNHEY and CDR2 SMNVEV (reference sequence). V gave up 5 bases and J gave up 6 bases, with 19 bases separating them. The DNA of the CDR3 is TGTGCCAGCAGTCCCCGAGAGGGGGAGGACAATGGCTACACCTTC. Translating it yields CASSPREGEDNGYTF.

This clonotype came up many times. This chain joins TRBV5-5 and TRBJ1-2, with D uncertain. Germline V gene sequence: CDR1 SGHKS, CDR2 YYEKEE (reference sequence). V gave up 4 bases and J gave up 4 bases, with 17 bases separating them. There are 15 residues in the CDR3. DNA for the CDR3: TGTGCCAGCAGCCCCGGCAACGTCCGAGGCTATGGCTACACCTTC. This encodes CASSPGNVRGYGYTF.

This chain links TRBV4-1 with TRBJ1-1, with TRBD1 matching 7 bases. V gave up 1 base and J gave up 2 bases; unmatched junction bases: 7. The CDR3 contains 16 residues. Germline CDR1 is MGHRA and CDR2 is YSYEKL. CDR3 DNA sequence: TGCGCCAGCAGCCAAGGGGCAGGGGGGCACAACACTGAAGCTTTCTTT. This translates into CASSQGAGGHNTEAFF.

This clonotype has at least ten counts. The chain has TRBV18 and TRBJ2-7, with TRBD1 matching 7 bases. With V trimmed by 1 base and J by 1 base, 1 base remained unmatched. There are 14 residues in the CDR3. Germline values: CDR1 KGHSH, CDR2 LQKENI. CDR3 sequence: CASSPQTGSYEQYF. CDR3 coding DNA: TGTGCCAGCTCACCACAGACAGGGTCCTACGAGCAGTACTTC.

The V and J genes are TRBV20-1 and TRBJ2-3; TRBD2 agrees at 7 bases. The CDR3 consists of 19 residues. Per the germline V gene, CDR1 is DFQATT and CDR2 is SNEGSKA (reference sequence). V shed 3 bases and J 3 bases; nucleotides not matched to a gene: 21. The CDR3 coding sequence is TGCAGTGCTAGGGGGGGGGGGGGGGGGGGGGGGGGGGGAACAGATACGCAGTATTTT. Translated: CSARGGGGGGGGGTDTQYF.

This clonotype was observed many times. The rearrangement uses TRBV12-3 or TRBV12-4 and TRBJ1-3; D unresolved. Trimming left V 7 bases short and J 4 bases short, with 14 bases between. The CDR3 contains 14 residues. CDR3 region: CASTPIVSGNTIYF. Written as DNA, the CDR3 is TGTGCCAGCACCCCGATCGTCTCCGGAAACACCATATATTTT.